The 11 T cell receptor delta chains reported below all come from one sample, sequenced in a study of gamma delta lymphoproliferative disorders and STAT genes. TCRdb re-called the multiplex PCR reads via CATT. Of a few thousand delta-chain clones in the sample, over 1.3% were seen once. The receptor sequences were amplified from genomic DNA of peripheral blood mononuclear cells. The material sequenced was blood. The receptors originated from a human donor in good health.

As regards this clone: A far larger clone is a single base away, which makes a read error likely. Because the CDR3's place on the DNA is in doubt, the DNA is left out and the CDR3 is given as listed by TCRdb. This chain joins TRAV29/DV5 and TRDJ1; TRDD3, the table's D call, lacks a check against the DNA. Per germline, CDR1 NSMFDY and CDR2 ISSIKDK. Ends included, the CDR3 has 23 residues. CDR3 loop: CSVLLCSKRRGGLWGIRTDKLIF.

Regarding this clone: A far larger clone is one nucleotide away, so this likely arose from a read error. The DNA is omitted, as the CDR3 cannot be located on it reliably, and the CDR3 follows TCRdb's listing. Different DNA sequences within this sample yield the same CDR3. The chain carries TRAV29/DV5 and TRDJ1; the table assigns TRDD3, which was not confirmed against the DNA. The CDR3 spans 23 residues, counting both ends. The germline gives CDR1 NSMFDY, CDR2 ISSIKDK. The CDR3 loop is CSVLLCSKRRGGFWGIRTDKLIF.

The assigned J gene is TRDJ1, but the V gene is uncalled; the table gives TRDD3 as D, unverified against the DNA. This CDR3 spans 16 amino acids. CDR3 sequence: CACDPVSRTGGYALIF. CDR3 nucleotides: TGTGCCTGTGACCCCGTTTCCCGTACTGGGGGATACGCGCTCATCTTT.

This clone was counted a few times. With a far larger clone one base away, a read error is the likely cause. Other DNA sequences of this sample code for an identical CDR3. The chain combines TRDV3 with TRDJ1; 10 bases line up with TRDD3. This CDR3 region has 15 residues. The ends lost 5 bases at V and 3 bases at J; junction bases unmatched: 12. Germline CDR1 and CDR2: TVYSNPD and GDNSRS (reference sequence). CDR3: CALVGTGGLSDKLIF. For the CDR3, the DNA is TGTGCCCTCGTCGGCACTGGGGGATTGTCCGATAAACTCATCTTT. Complete variable domain (other parts from reference TRDV3 and TRDJ1): CDKVTQSSPDQTVASGSEVVLLCTYDTVYSNPDLFWYRIRPDYSFQFVFYGDNSRSEGADFTQGRFSVKHILTQKAFHLVISPVRTEDSATYYCALVGTGGLSDKLIFGKGTRVTVEP.

This clone was detected only a few times. TCRdb attributes to this sequence the protein of a much larger clone, which differs from the DNA translation at residue 4; a read error is likely, and the protein displayed is translated from the DNA. This chain connects TRDV2 to TRDJ1; 7 bases fit TRDD3. The CDR3 length is 17 residues. Looked up from germline, CDR1 is GEAIGNYY and CDR2 is EKD. CDR3 coding DNA: TGTGCCTGTGGCACCTTGGGGATAGGGAGGATCACCGATAAACTCATCTTT. It codes for CACGTLGIGRITDKLIF.

This clone is large (0.1 to 1%). Other DNA sequences in the sample encode the same CDR3. This rearrangement joins TRDV2 to TRDJ1, with unresolved D. Germline assignment: CDR1 GEAIGNYY and CDR2 EKD. V was pared by 4 bases and J by 2 bases, with 22 bases between. CDR3 length: 17 amino acids. As DNA, the CDR3 is TGTGCCTGTGAGGGTCTCCAGACACAAACCAATACCGATAAACTCATCTTT. Encoded protein: CACEGLQTQTNTDKLIF.

There are a few counts of this clone. This DNA's translation differs at residue 12 from TCRdb's protein, which comes from a much larger clone; a read error is likely, and the protein shown is translated from the DNA. V is TRDV3 and J is TRDJ1, with TRDD3 matching 10 bases. The CDR3 consists of 17 residues. Germline CDR1 TVYSNPD, CDR2 GDNSRS (reference sequence). V shed 5 bases, J shed 7 bases, and the junction held 22 bases outside the gene matches. The CDR3 reads CAPTPSAKYWGMGKLIF. In DNA, the CDR3 is TGTGCCCCAACCCCCTCCGCTAAGTACTGGGGGATGGGTAAACTCATCTTT. The entire variable domain, with the rest obtained from reference TRDV3 and TRDJ1, is as follows: CDKVTQSSPDQTVASGSEVVLLCTYDTVYSNPDLFWYRIRPDYSFQFVFYGDNSRSEGADFTQGRFSVKHILTQKAFHLVISPVRTEDSATYYCAPTPSAKYWGMGKLIFGKGTRVTVEP.

The table lists this clone with a few counts. A read error likely explains why the TCRdb protein, taken from a much larger clone, differs from this DNA's translation at residue 4; the protein shown is translated from the DNA. This chain links TRDV2 with TRDJ1, with 9 bases that match TRDD3. This CDR3 spans 20 amino acids. Germline lookup yields CDR1 GEAIGNYY and CDR2 EKD. The CDR3 loop reads CACGTVGVSGGSVPHDKLIF. Here the CDR3 DNA reads TGTGCCTGTGGCACCGTGGGGGTGTCTGGGGGATCTGTACCCCACGATAAACTCATCTTT.

A note on this clone: Only one base separates this from a far larger clonotype, so it likely reflects a read error. Distinct nucleotide sequences in the sample also encode this CDR3. The chain joins TRDV1 to TRDJ1; 8 positions match TRDD3. Germline values: CDR1 TSWWSYY, CDR2 QGS. This CDR3 is built from 22 residues. DNA of the CDR3: TGTGCCCTTGGGGAAGGTTGGCCTTCCCCAGGGGACTGGGGGCTCCTCACCGATAAACTCATCTTT. It codes for CALGEGWPSPGDWGLLTDKLIF.

This clone was seen a handful of times. A read error is possible here, since a much larger clone lies one base away. This same CDR3 is encoded by further DNA sequences in the sample. The rearrangement links TRDV1 to TRDJ1; 12 nucleotides line up with TRDD3. The junction had 31 bases not matched to a gene; V was cut back by 2 bases and J by 0 bases. The CDR3 extends over 26 amino acids. Germline lookup yields CDR1 TSWWSYY and CDR2 QGS. The CDR3 DNA follows: TGTGCTCTTGGGGAAAGCCCCCTGATCCACTTTCCGCCACTGGGGGATACCCATCTGTACACCGATAAACTCATCTTT. Its protein product is CALGESPLIHFPPLGDTHLYTDKLIF.

This clone was recorded a few times. This DNA's translation and the protein TCRdb lists, from a much larger clone, do not match at residue 15, likely due to a read error; the protein shown is translated from the DNA. The rearrangement uses TRDV2 and TRDJ1, with 13 nucleotides matching TRDD3. Germline V CDR1 and CDR2: GEAIGNYY, EKD. This CDR3 has 18 amino acids. The DNA of the CDR3 is TGTGCCTGTGACACCGTAATCACTGGGGGATACGAGAGTGATAACCTCATCTTT. Amino acid sequence: CACDTVITGGYESDNLIF.